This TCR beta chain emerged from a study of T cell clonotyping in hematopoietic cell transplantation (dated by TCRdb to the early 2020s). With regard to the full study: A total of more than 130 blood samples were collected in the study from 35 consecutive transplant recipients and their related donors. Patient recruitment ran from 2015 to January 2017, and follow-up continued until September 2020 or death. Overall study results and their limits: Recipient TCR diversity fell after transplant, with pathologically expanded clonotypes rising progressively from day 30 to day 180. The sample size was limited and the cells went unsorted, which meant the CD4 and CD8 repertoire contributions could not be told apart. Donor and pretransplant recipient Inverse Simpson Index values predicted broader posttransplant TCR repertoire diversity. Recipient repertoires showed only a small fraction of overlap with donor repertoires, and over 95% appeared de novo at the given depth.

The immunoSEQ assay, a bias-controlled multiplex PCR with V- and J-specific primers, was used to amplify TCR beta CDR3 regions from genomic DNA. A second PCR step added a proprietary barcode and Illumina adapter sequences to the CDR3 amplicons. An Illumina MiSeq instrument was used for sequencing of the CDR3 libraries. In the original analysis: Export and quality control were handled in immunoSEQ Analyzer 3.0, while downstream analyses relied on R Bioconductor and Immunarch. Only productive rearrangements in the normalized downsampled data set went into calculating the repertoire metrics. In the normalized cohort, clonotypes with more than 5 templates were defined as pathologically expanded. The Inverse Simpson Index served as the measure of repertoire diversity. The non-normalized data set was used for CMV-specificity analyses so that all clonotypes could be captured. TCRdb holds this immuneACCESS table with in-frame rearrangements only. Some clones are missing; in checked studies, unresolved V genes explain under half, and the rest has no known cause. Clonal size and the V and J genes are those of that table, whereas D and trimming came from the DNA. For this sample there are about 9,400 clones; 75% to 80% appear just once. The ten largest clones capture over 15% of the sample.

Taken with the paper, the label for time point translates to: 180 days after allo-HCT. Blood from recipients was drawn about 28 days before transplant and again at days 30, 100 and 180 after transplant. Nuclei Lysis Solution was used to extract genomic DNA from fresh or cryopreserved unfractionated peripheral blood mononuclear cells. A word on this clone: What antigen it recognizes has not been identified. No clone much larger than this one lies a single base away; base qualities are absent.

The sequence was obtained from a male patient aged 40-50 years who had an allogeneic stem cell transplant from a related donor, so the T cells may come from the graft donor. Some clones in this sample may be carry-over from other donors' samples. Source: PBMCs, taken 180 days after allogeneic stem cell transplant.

The nucleotide sequence reads TGTGCCATCAGTGAGTCGATACTTCTGGGACAGGGGAACACTGAAGCTTTCTTT. The encoded protein is CAISESILLGQGNTEAFF. The rearrangement combines TRBV10-3 with TRBJ1-1; 9 of the junction bases match TRBD1. The V end gives up 0 bases and the J end 1 base, leaving 9 bases in the junction not matched to a gene. From its cysteine to its phenylalanine, the CDR3 spans 18 amino acids. CDR3 DNA is the only sequence kept; it has 54 bases, read in frame from the first base. The germline V gene supplies CDR1 ENHRY and CDR2 SYGVKD.